What follows describes a single T cell receptor (beta chain). The data are from a study of cytomegalovirus exposure and HLA in healthy donors. Whole-study context: Around 76% of around 390 genotyped donors fell in the Caucasian-associated ancestry cluster.

With 60 Vbeta and 13 Jbeta primers, the PCR was carried out. Measured with immunoSEQ multiplex PCR; TCRdb has only the in-frame clones, and not every one. The sample lists 90,000 to 140,000 clones; about 13% were seen once. Germline CDR1 and CDR2: MNHNY and SVGAGI (reference sequence). CDR3 length: 16 residues. V trimming: 4 bases; J trimming: 4 bases; junction bases outside the gene matches: 10. The sequence came from a man aged 35-49 years in good health and CMV-seropositive. What was sequenced was PBMCs. V usage is TRBV6-6 and J usage is TRBJ2-3, with TRBD1 matching 8 bases. The CDR3, as DNA: TGTGCCAGCAGTTCCGGACAGGGAACCTGGCCAGATACGCAGTATTTT. Its protein product is CASSSGQGTWPDTQYF.